Below are 28 T cell receptor beta chains sequenced from a single sample in a study of CD4+ T cells in melanoma. Sequencing used immunoSEQ multiplex PCR; TCRdb keeps in-frame clones, though not all of them. The sample records approximately 47,000 clones, about 88% being singletons. The sequencing sample was made of peripheral blood. The receptors stem from a human donor with melanoma.

The chain uses TRBV29-1 and TRBJ1-1; 9 bases fit TRBD1. V shed 2 bases and J 4 bases; nucleotides not matched to a gene: 5. From germline, CDR1 is SQVTM and CDR2 ANQGSEA. There are 14 residues in the CDR3. The CDR3 loop reads CSVETGGRGTEAFF. The CDR3 bases are TGCAGCGTTGAAACAGGGGGCCGGGGCACTGAAGCTTTCTTT.

This clone was counted between two and nine times. The genes are TRBV13 and TRBJ1-2, with unresolved D. Trimming took off 4 bases at V and 2 bases at J, with 14 bases between the two ends. CDR1 and CDR2 (germline): PRHDT, FYEKMQ (reference sequence). This CDR3 is built from 15 residues. CDR3 sequence: CASSSKYRANYGYTF. In DNA, the CDR3 is TGTGCCAGCAGCTCGAAGTACCGGGCAAACTATGGCTACACCTTC.

The chain links TRBV18 to TRBJ1-4; no clear D. The V gene lost 5 bases and the J gene lost 7 bases, with 14 bases spanning the gap. This CDR3 has 14 amino acids. CDR1 KGHSH and CDR2 LQKENI come from the germline V gene. CDR3 sequence (DNA): TGTGCCAGCTCAAAACCGGGAGAACGTGAAAAACTGTTTTTT. It specifies CASSKPGEREKLFF. Combining the CDR3 with reference TRBV18 and TRBJ1-4 gives the whole variable domain NAGVMQNPRHLVRRRGQEARLRCSPMKGHSHVYWYRQLPEEGLKFMVYLQKENIIDESGMPKERFSAEFPKEGPSILRIQQVVRGDSAAYFCASSKPGEREKLFFGSGTQLSVL.

This chain links TRBV7-3 with TRBJ2-2; 7 bases fit TRBD1. The CDR3 covers 14 residues. CDR1 is SGHTA and CDR2 is FQGTGA in the germline V gene. After removal of 5 bases from V and 4 bases from J, the junction contained 4 bases not matched to a gene. The CDR3: CASSKDRVTGELFF. The CDR3 DNA sequence: TGTGCCAGCAGCAAAGACAGGGTCACCGGGGAGCTGTTTTTT.

This rearrangement joins TRBV7-9 to TRBJ2-3; D is perhaps TRBD1 or TRBD2 (5 bases each). V was clipped by 5 bases and J by 2 bases, with 8 bases between them. The CDR3 is made up of 13 amino acids. Germline V gives CDR1 SEHNR, CDR2 FQNEAQ (reference sequence). The CDR3 sequence: CASSPGTTDTQYF. In DNA form, the CDR3 reads TGTGCCAGCAGCCCTGGGACCACAGATACGCAGTATTTT.

This chain joins TRBV6-1 and TRBJ1-6; the match to TRBD1 covers 10 bases. Germline CDR1 and CDR2: MNHNS and SASEGT. Trimming took 4 bases from V and 5 from J; bases not matched to a gene: 2. CDR3 length: 15 residues. CDR3 DNA sequence: TGTGCCAGCAGTGGAGGGACAGGGGATAATTCACCCCTCCACTTT. Protein product: CASSGGTGDNSPLHF.

This clone occurred once. This sample includes further DNA sequences coding for the same CDR3. The CDR3 sequence is CACGLTQGRSYNSPLHF. DNA of the CDR3: TGTGCCTGTGGGCTAACTCAGGGGCGCTCCTATAATTCACCCCTCCACTTT. The chain links TRBV30 to TRBJ1-6; D is possibly TRBD1 (6 bases). The CDR3 runs to 17 residues. V gave up 6 bases and J gave up 0 bases, with 18 bases separating them. Germline values: CDR1 GTSNPN, CDR2 SVGIG (reference sequence).

This rearrangement joins TRBV27 to TRBJ1-2; 8 nucleotides match TRBD1. The CDR3 extends over 15 amino acids. CDR1 MNHEY and CDR2 SMNVEV come from the germline V gene (reference sequence). V shed 2 bases and J 2 bases; nucleotides not matched to a gene: 4. In DNA, the CDR3 is TGTGCCAGCAGTTTAGCAGGGGGCTCAAACTATGGCTACACCTTC. Protein product: CASSLAGGSNYGYTF.

The rearrangement uses TRBV5-1 and TRBJ1-1; no reliable D call. V lost 4 bases and J 0 bases, leaving 16 bases between the germline ends. CDR3 size: 16 residues. The germline V gene has CDR1 SGHRS and CDR2 YFSETQ. The CDR3 loop is CASSLGSPALNTEAFF. The CDR3 coding sequence is TGCGCCAGCAGCCTCGGGTCGCCCGCTTTGAACACTGAAGCTTTCTTT.

The CDR3, as DNA: TGTGCCAGCAGTCAGGAGGGACTTGCTGAAAAACTGTTTTTT. This gives the protein CASSQEGLAEKLFF. The chain employs TRBV28 and TRBJ1-4, with D maybe TRBD1 (5 bases). The germline gives CDR1 MDHEN, CDR2 SYDVKM. Trimming removed 5 bases at V and 7 bases at J, with 14 bases between. The CDR3 extends over 14 amino acids.

J is TRBJ1-1 and V is TRBV7-9, with 10 bases aligning to TRBD1. V lost 4 bases to trimming and J lost 11 bases; unmatched junction nucleotides: 10. CDR1 SEHNR and CDR2 FQNEAQ come from the germline V gene (reference sequence). This CDR3 is built from 14 residues. This CDR3 reads CASSSGQGGEGAFF. CDR3 bases: TGTGCCAGCAGCTCCGGACAGGGGGGCGAGGGGGCTTTCTTT. The whole variable domain, remainder taken from reference TRBV7-9 and TRBJ1-1, is DTGVSQNPRHKITKRGQNVTFRCDPISEHNRLYWYRQTLGQGPEFLTYFQNEAQLEKSRLLSDRFSAERPKGSFSTLEIQRTEQGDSAMYLCASSSGQGGEGAFFGQGTRLTVV.

The rearrangement links TRBV5-1 to TRBJ2-5; 8 bases are shared with TRBD2. From germline, CDR1 is SGHRS and CDR2 YFSETQ. This CDR3 is built from 15 residues. With 0 bases clipped from V and 2 bases from J, the junction kept 3 bases outside the gene matches. CDR3 amino acids: CASSLGGGGQETQYF. The CDR3 DNA is TGCGCCAGCAGCTTGGGGGGCGGGGGGCAAGAGACCCAGTACTTC.

The V gene is TRBV9, the J gene TRBJ1-1; unclear D gene. Germline-derived CDR1 and CDR2 are SGDLS and YYNGEE. The CDR3 loop spans 12 amino acids. Trimming took off 7 bases at V and 0 bases at J, with 7 bases between the two ends. The CDR3 is CASGPLNTEAFF. Here the CDR3 DNA reads TGTGCCAGCGGTCCATTGAACACTGAAGCTTTCTTT.

V usage is TRBV28 and J usage is TRBJ1-3; D unresolved. Germline loops: CDR1 MDHEN, CDR2 SYDVKM. This CDR3 has 15 amino acids. Between the trimmed V and J ends, which lost 5 bases and 0 bases, there was a span of 11 bases. CDR3 in amino acids: CASSRGQSSGNTIYF. DNA of the CDR3: TGTGCCAGCAGTCGCGGCCAAAGCTCTGGAAACACCATATATTTT. The whole variable domain, filled in from reference TRBV28 and TRBJ1-3, reads DVKVTQSSRYLVKRTGEKVFLECVQDMDHENMFWYRQDPGLGLRLIYFSYDVKMKEKGDIPEGYSVSREKKERFSLILESASTNQTSMYLCASSRGQSSGNTIYFGEGSWLTVV.

The V gene is TRBV10-2, the J gene TRBJ2-3; maybe TRBD2 (5 bases). Germline values: CDR1 WSHSY, CDR2 SAAADI. The CDR3 extends over 17 amino acids. Trimming left V 0 bases short and J 0 bases short, with 13 bases between. CDR3 DNA: TGCGCCAGCAGTGAGTCGAGGGCGCTGTCTAGCACAGATACGCAGTATTTT. Its protein is CASSESRALSSTDTQYF.

CDR3 nucleotides: TGTGCCAGCAGCTTTTCCCTCGGAAGTTCACCCCTCCACTTT. Its protein product is CASSFSLGSSPLHF. The rearrangement joins TRBV7-2 to TRBJ1-6; D remains ambiguous. This CDR3 has 14 residues. V shed 3 bases and J shed 9 bases, with 12 bases lying between them. Per germline, CDR1 SGHTA and CDR2 FQGNSA.

The V call is TRBV19, the J call TRBJ2-2; D unclear. V was trimmed by 6 bases and J by 8 bases, leaving 25 bases between them. Per germline, CDR1 LNHDA and CDR2 SQIVND (reference sequence). The CDR3 length is 17 residues. The CDR3 spells CASRGLMTSPLFGELFF. In nucleotides, the CDR3 is TGTGCCAGTAGAGGATTAATGACCAGCCCTCTATTTGGGGAGCTGTTTTTT.

This clone was seen more than once but under ten times. The gene calls are TRBV7-9 and TRBJ2-2; TRBD1 matches 9 bases. Germline values: CDR1 SEHNR, CDR2 FQNEAQ (reference sequence). J gave up 5 bases and V 3 bases, and 1 base lay outside the gene matches. The length of the CDR3 is 14 residues. In DNA, the CDR3 is TGTGCCAGCAGCTTGGACAGGGGAACCGGGGAGCTGTTTTTT. Translation: CASSLDRGTGELFF.

The V and J genes are TRBV30 and TRBJ2-3; D may match TRBD1 or TRBD2 (5 bases each). The CDR3 covers 15 residues. V was clipped by 1 base and J by 2 bases, with 13 bases between them. CDR1 is GTSNPN, CDR2 SVGIG, per germline (reference sequence). The CDR3 DNA follows: TGTGCCTGGAGTGCCGGGACCAGGCACACAGATACGCAGTATTTT. This encodes CAWSAGTRHTDTQYF.

V gene TRBV19 combines with J gene TRBJ2-5; D gene unclear. TRBJ2-7 matches the DNA end more closely, so the J call is doubtful. The germline V gene encodes CDR1 LNHDA and CDR2 SQIVND (reference sequence). This CDR3 contains 13 residues. CDR3 coding DNA: TGTGCCAGTAGTTGGGATAGATCCTACGAGCAGTACTTC. Translating it yields CASSWDRSYEQYF.

The chain joins TRBV7-9 to TRBJ1-3; 9 bases agree with TRBD1. The CDR3 length is 16 residues. The trim removed 7 bases at V and 4 bases at J, leaving 11 bases unmatched. From germline, CDR1 is SEHNR and CDR2 FQNEAQ (reference sequence). The CDR3 region has the DNA TGTGCCAGCACCTTGACGAACAGGGGGCGAGGAAACACCATATATTTT. As protein: CASTLTNRGRGNTIYF. The full variable domain, its missing parts supplied by reference TRBV7-9 and TRBJ1-3, is DTGVSQNPRHKITKRGQNVTFRCDPISEHNRLYWYRQTLGQGPEFLTYFQNEAQLEKSRLLSDRFSAERPKGSFSTLEIQRTEQGDSAMYLCASTLTNRGRGNTIYFGEGSWLTVV.

The chain recombines TRBV5-1 with TRBJ1-5; no reliable D call. The V end was cut by 0 bases, the J end by 3 bases, with 7 bases between. Germline V lookup: CDR1 SGHRS, CDR2 YFSETQ. This CDR3 has 14 residues. Here the CDR3 reads CASSLGWLNQPQHF. The CDR3 bases are TGCGCCAGCAGCTTGGGGTGGCTCAATCAGCCCCAGCATTTT.

The V call is TRBV7-2, the J call TRBJ2-7, with 10 positions matching TRBD2. CDR3 size: 15 residues. Germline CDR1 SGHTA, CDR2 FQGNSA. V was clipped by 1 base and J by 7 bases; unmatched bases: 7. The DNA of the CDR3 is TGTGCCAGCAGCTTAGGGCTAGCGGGGGATTGGGAGCAGTACTTC. Translation gives CASSLGLAGDWEQYF.

The rearrangement joins TRBV4-2 to TRBJ1-6; 8 positions agree with TRBD1. With 3 bases clipped from V and 6 bases from J, the junction kept 4 bases outside the gene matches. CDR1 and CDR2 (germline): LGHNA, YNFKEQ. The CDR3 sequence is 15 residues long. CDR3 residues: CASSQFDRGNSPLHF. The CDR3 DNA is TGTGCCAGCAGCCAGTTTGACAGGGGTAATTCACCCCTCCACTTT.

This chain connects TRBV7-8 to TRBJ2-3; D unresolved. The CDR3 consists of 11 residues. Trimming pared 1 base from V and 10 bases from J, leaving 6 bases between. Looked up from germline, CDR1 is SGHVS and CDR2 is FQNEAQ. The CDR3 DNA sequence: TGTGCCAGCAGCTTAGGCCACGCGCAGTATTTT. This encodes CASSLGHAQYF.

The chain carries TRBV9 and TRBJ1-4, with a tentative D call TRBD1 (5 bases). The V and J ends lost 2 bases and 10 bases respectively, with 12 bases between them. The germline V gene encodes CDR1 SGDLS and CDR2 YYNGEE. This CDR3 has 13 residues. The CDR3 spells CASSVSGTGKLFF. Written as DNA, the CDR3 is TGTGCCAGCAGCGTGTCAGGGACTGGAAAACTGTTTTTT.

This clone has just a few counts. The chain recombines TRBV7-8 with TRBJ1-4; D remains unclear. The CDR3 extends over 11 amino acids. CDR1 SGHVS and CDR2 FQNEAQ come from the germline V gene. Trimming took off 5 bases at V and 14 bases at J, with 12 bases between the two ends. The CDR3 loop is CASSLAGRLFF. DNA of the CDR3: TGTGCCAGCAGCCTCGCGGGAAGGCTGTTTTTT.

V and J are TRBV10-3 and TRBJ1-1, with 9 bases aligning to TRBD1. Germline loops: CDR1 ENHRY, CDR2 SYGVKD. The CDR3 totals 12 residues. With 9 bases clipped from V and 4 bases from J, the junction kept 3 bases outside the gene matches. CDR3 in DNA: TGTGCCATGGGGACAGGGAGCACTGAAGCTTTCTTT. It yields the protein CAMGTGSTEAFF.